This T cell receptor (beta chain) was documented in a study of cytomegalovirus exposure and HLA in healthy donors. As to this clone: Its specificity is unknown.

General study results and limits: In a later analysis, TCR beta V- and J-gene trimming was associated with a missense DCLRE1C variant.

The germline gives CDR1 SGHRS, CDR2 YFSETQ. The V and J ends lost 5 bases and 0 bases, in that order; junction bases with no gene match: 10. This CDR3 has 16 amino acids. The PCR was carried out with 60 Vbeta primers and 13 Jbeta primers. Sequencing was performed with immunoSEQ multiplex PCR; in TCRdb, only in-frame clones are kept and a portion is missing. The sample records around 110,000 clones, about 68% being singletons. The gene calls are TRBV5-1 and TRBJ1-1, with 7 bases aligning to TRBD1. The TCR originated in a woman between 40 and 50 years old in good health and CMV-seropositive. Specimen: PBMCs. DNA for the CDR3: TGCGCCAGCAGTCTAAACAGGGGCCCTTTGAACACTGAAGCTTTCTTT. The encoded protein is CASSLNRGPLNTEAFF.